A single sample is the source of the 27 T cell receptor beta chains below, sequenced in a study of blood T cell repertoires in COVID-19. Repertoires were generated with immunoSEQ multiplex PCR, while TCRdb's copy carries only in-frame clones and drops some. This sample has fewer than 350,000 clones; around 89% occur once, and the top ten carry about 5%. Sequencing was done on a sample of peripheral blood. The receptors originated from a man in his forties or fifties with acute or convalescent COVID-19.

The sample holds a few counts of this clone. For the CDR3, the DNA is TGTGCCAGCAGTTCGACAGGGGCGGGGGGCTACACCTTC. Encoded protein: CASSSTGAGGYTF. The gene calls are TRBV27 and TRBJ1-2; 8 positions agree with TRBD1. CDR1 is MNHEY and CDR2 is SMNVEV in the germline V gene (reference sequence). J lost 8 bases, V lost 4 bases, and 6 bases had no gene match. The CDR3 has 13 residues.

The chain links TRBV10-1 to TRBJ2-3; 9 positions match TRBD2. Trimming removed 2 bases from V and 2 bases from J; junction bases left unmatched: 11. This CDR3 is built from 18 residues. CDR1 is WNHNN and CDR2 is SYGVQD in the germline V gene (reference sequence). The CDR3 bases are TGCGCCAGCAGTGAGAATTTGATTAGCGGGGGAACCACAGATACGCAGTATTTT. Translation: CASSENLISGGTTDTQYF.

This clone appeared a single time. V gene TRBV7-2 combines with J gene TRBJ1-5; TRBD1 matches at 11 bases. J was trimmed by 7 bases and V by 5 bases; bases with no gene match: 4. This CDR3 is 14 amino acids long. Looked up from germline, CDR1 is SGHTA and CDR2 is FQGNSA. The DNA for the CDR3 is TGTGCCAGCAGCCTGGGACAGGGGGGACAGCCCCAGCATTTT. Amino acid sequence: CASSLGQGGQPQHF.

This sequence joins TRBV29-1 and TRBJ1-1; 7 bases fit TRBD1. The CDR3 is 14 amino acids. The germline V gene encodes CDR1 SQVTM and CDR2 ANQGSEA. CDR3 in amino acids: CSASLPGGDTEAFF. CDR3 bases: TGCAGTGCGAGCCTCCCAGGGGGTGACACTGAAGCTTTCTTT.

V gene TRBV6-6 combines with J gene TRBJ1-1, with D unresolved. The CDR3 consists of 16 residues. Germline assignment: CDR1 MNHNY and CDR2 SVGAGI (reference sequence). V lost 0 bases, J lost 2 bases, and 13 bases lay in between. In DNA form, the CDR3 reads TGTGCCAGCAGTTACTCCATCCGGGTAGGAAACACTGAAGCTTTCTTT. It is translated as CASSYSIRVGNTEAFF.

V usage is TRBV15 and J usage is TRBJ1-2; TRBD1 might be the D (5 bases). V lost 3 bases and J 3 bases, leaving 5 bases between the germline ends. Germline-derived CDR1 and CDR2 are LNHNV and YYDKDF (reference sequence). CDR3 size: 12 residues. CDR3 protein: CATSRTDYGYTF. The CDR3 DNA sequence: TGTGCCACCAGCAGGACAGACTATGGCTACACCTTC.

CDR3 coding DNA: TGTGCCAGCAGTGAAGCTCCCGGGGTCAATCAGCCCCAGCATTTT. Its protein product is CASSEAPGVNQPQHF. The gene calls are TRBV2 and TRBJ1-5; D is uncertain. The CDR3 runs to 15 residues. V lost 0 bases and J 3 bases, leaving 9 bases between the germline ends. Looked up from germline, CDR1 is SNHLY and CDR2 is FYNNEI.

The CDR3 reads CASNRGTNTGELFF. As DNA, the CDR3 is TGTGCCAGCAACAGGGGTACGAACACCGGGGAGCTGTTTTTT. This rearrangement joins TRBV7-9 to TRBJ2-2; TRBD1 matches at 7 bases. The length of the CDR3 is 14 residues. Germline CDR1 SEHNR, CDR2 FQNEAQ (reference sequence). Germline trimming cut 7 bases from V and 0 bases from J; bases unmatched to any gene: 2. The full variable domain, completed using reference TRBV7-9 and TRBJ2-2, is DTGVSQNPRHKITKRGQNVTFRCDPISEHNRLYWYRQTLGQGPEFLTYFQNEAQLEKSRLLSDRFSAERPKGSFSTLEIQRTEQGDSAMYLCASNRGTNTGELFFGEGSRLTVL.

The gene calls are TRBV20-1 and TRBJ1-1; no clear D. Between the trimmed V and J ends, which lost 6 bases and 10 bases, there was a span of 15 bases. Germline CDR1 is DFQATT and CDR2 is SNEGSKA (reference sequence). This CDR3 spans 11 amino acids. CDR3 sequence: CSAAVDRGAFF. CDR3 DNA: TGCAGTGCCGCCGTCGACCGGGGAGCTTTCTTT.

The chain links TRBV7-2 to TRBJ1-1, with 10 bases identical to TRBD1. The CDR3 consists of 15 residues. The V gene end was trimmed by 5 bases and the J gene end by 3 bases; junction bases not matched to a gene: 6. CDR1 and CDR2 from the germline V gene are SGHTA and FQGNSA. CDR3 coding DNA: TGTGCCAGCAGCCCCTGGACAGGGGGTTACACTGAAGCTTTCTTT. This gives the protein CASSPWTGGYTEAFF.

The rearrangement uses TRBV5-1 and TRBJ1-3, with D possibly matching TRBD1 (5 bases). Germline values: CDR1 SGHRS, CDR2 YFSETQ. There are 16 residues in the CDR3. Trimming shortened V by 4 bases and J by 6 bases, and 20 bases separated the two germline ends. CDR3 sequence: CASSLGRAGVQNTIYF. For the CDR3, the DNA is TGCGCCAGCAGCCTTGGTCGAGCGGGGGTTCAAAACACCATATATTTT.

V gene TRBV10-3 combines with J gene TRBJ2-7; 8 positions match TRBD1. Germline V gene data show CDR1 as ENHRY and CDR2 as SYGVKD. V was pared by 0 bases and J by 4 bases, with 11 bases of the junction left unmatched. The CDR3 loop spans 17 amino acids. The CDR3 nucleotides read TGTGCCATCAGTGAGTCGGTCGGGATGACAGGGGTGTACGAGCAGTACTTC. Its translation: CAISESVGMTGVYEQYF.

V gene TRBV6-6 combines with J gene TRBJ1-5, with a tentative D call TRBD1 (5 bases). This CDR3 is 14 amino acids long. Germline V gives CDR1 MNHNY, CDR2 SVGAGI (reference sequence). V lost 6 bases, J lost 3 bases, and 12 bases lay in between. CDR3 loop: CASSLRQSNQPQHF. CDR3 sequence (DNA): TGTGCCAGCAGCCTTAGACAGTCCAATCAGCCCCAGCATTTT.

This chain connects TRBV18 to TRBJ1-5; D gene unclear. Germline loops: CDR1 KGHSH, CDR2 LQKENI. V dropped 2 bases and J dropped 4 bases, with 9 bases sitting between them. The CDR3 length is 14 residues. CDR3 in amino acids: CASSPGSGNQPQHF. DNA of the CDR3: TGTGCCAGCTCACCAGGGAGCGGAAATCAGCCCCAGCATTTT. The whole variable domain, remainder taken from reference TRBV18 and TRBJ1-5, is NAGVMQNPRHLVRRRGQEARLRCSPMKGHSHVYWYRQLPEEGLKFMVYLQKENIIDESGMPKERFSAEFPKEGPSILRIQQVVRGDSAAYFCASSPGSGNQPQHFGDGTRLSIL.

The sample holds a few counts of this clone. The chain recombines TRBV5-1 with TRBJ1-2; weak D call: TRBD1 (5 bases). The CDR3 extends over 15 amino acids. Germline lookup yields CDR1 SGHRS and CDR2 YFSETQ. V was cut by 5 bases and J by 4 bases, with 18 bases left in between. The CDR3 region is CASSHEITGLYGYTF. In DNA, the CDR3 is TGCGCCAGCAGTCATGAGATTACGGGACTCTATGGCTACACCTTC.

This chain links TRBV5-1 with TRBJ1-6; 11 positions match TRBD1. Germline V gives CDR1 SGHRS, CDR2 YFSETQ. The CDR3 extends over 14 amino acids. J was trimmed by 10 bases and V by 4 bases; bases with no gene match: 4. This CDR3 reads CASSGGTGGSPLHF. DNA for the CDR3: TGCGCCAGCAGCGGGGGGACAGGGGGATCACCCCTCCACTTT.

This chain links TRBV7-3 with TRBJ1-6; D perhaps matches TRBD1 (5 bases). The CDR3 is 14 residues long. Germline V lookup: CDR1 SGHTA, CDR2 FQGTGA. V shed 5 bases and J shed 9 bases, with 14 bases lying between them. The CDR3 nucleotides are TGTGCCAGCAGCATTTCGGGGGAGGGTTCACCCCTCCACTTT. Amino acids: CASSISGEGSPLHF.

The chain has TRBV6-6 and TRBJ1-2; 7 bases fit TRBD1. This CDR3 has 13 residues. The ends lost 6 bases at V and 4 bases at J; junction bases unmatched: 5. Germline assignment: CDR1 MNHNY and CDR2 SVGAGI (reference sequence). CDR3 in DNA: TGTGCCAGCAGCGGGACAGTCACCTATGGCTACACCTTC. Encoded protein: CASSGTVTYGYTF.

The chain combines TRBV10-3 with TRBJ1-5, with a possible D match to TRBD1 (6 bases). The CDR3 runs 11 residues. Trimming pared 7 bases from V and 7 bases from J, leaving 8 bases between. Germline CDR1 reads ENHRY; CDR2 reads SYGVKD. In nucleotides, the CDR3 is TGTGCCATCACGGGGGGCCAGCCCCAGCATTTT. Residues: CAITGGQPQHF.

The CDR3 protein is CASSSAGEAFF. The CDR3 DNA reads as TGTGCCAGCAGTTCTGCCGGTGAAGCTTTCTTT. The rearrangement joins TRBV6-5 to TRBJ1-1; no firm D call. This CDR3 is 11 amino acids long. V lost 4 bases to trimming and J lost 7 bases, with 7 bases between them. Germline CDR1 is MNHEY and CDR2 is SVGAGI.

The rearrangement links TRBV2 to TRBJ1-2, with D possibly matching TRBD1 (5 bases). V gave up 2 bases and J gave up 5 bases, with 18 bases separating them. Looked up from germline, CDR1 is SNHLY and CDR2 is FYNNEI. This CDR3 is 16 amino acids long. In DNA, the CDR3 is TGTGCCAGCAGTGAAAGAACGTACGGGGGTAGTTATGGCTACACCTTC. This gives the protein CASSERTYGGSYGYTF.

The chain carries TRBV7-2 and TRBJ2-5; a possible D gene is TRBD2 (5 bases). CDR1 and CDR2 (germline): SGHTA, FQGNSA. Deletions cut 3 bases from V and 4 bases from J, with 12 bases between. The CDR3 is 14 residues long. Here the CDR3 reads CASSFGREGETQYF. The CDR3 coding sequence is TGTGCCAGCAGCTTCGGGCGTGAGGGAGAGACCCAGTACTTC.

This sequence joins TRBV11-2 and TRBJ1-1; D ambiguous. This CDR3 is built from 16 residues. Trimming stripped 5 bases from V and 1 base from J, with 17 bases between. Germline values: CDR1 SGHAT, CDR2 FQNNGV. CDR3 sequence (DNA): TGTGCCAGCAGCCTTAGGCGGGAATTTTCGAACACTGAAGCTTTCTTT. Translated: CASSLRREFSNTEAFF. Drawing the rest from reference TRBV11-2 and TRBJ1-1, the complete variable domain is EAGVAQSPRYKIIEKRQSVAFWCNPISGHATLYWYQQILGQGPKLLIQFQNNGVVDDSQLPKDRFSAERLKGVDSTLKIQPAKLEDSAVYLCASSLRREFSNTEAFFGQGTRLTVV.

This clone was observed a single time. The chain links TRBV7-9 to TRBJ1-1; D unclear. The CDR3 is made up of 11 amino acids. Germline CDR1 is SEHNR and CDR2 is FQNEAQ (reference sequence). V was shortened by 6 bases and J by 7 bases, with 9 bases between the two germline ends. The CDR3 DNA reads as TGTGCCAGCAGAGATCACTATGAAGCTTTCTTT. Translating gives CASRDHYEAFF.

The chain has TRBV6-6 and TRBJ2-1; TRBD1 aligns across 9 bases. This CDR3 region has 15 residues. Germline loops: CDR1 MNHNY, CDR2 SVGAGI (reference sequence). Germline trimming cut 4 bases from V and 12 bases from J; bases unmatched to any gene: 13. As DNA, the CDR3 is TGTGCCAGCAGTTCCCAACAGGGGGCTCAAGGGGGGCAGTTCTTC. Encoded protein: CASSSQQGAQGGQFF.

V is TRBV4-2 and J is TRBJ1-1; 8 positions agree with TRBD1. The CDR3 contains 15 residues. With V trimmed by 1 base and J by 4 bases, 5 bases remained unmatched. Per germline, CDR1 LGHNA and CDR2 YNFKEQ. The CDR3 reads CASSQVGQGFTEAFF. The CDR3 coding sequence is TGTGCCAGCAGCCAAGTAGGACAGGGCTTCACTGAAGCTTTCTTT.

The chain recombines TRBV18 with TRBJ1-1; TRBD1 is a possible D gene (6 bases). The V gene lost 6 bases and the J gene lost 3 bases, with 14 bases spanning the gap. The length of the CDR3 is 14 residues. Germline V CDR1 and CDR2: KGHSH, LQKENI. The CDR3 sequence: CASSQEPGDTEAFF. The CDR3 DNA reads TGTGCCAGCTCCCAAGAGCCAGGGGACACTGAAGCTTTCTTT.